This TCR beta chain was captured in a study of blood T cell repertoires in COVID-19. Only in-frame clones appear in the TCRdb table, and some are missing; sequencing was by immunoSEQ multiplex PCR. The sample holds about 16,000 clones, 80% to 90% seen once. Germline CDR1 is LGHDT and CDR2 is YNNKEL (reference sequence). V lost 1 base, J lost 0 bases, and 12 bases lay in between. CDR3 length equals 16 residues. This receptor was obtained from a man older than 75 with acute or convalescent COVID-19. This chain links TRBV3-1 (or the pseudogene TRBV3-2) with TRBJ1-1; D uncertain. The sequencing input was peripheral blood. Here the CDR3 DNA reads TGTGCCAGCAGCCAAGGTCCGACGGGGTTGAACACTGAAGCTTTCTTT. Translated, it gives CASSQGPTGLNTEAFF.